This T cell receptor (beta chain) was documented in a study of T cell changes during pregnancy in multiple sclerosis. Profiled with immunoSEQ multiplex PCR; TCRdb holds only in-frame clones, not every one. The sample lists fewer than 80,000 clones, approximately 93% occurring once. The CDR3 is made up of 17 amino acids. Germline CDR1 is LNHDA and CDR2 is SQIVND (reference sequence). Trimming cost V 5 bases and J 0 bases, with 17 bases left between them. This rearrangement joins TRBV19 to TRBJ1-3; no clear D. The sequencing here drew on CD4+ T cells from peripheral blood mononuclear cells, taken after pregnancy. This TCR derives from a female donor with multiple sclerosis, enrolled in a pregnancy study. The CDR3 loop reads CASSVAALPSSGNTIYF. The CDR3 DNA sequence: TGTGCCAGTAGTGTCGCGGCCCTCCCCAGCTCTGGAAACACCATATATTTT.